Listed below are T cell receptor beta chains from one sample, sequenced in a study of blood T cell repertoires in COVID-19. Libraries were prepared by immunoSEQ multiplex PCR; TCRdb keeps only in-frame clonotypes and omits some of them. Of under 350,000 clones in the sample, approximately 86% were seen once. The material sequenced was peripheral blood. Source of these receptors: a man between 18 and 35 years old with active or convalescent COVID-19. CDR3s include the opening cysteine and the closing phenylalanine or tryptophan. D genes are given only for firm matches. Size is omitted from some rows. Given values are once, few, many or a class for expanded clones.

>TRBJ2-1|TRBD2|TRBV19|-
TGTGCCAGTAGTACGCCGGGACTAGCGGTCGAGCAGTTCTTC
CASSTPGLAVEQFF
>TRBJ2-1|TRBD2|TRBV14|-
TGTGCCAGCAGCCAAGCGTCCCGAAAAGGGCTAGCGGGGAGCTATGAGCAGTTCTTC
CASSQASRKGLAGSYEQFF
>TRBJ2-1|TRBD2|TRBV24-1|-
TGTGCCACCAGTACCCCCCTCTCTAGCGGGAGGGCTGATGAGCAGTTCTTC
CATSTPLSSGRADEQFF
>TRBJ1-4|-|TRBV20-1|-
TGCAGTGCTCGTAATGAAAAACTGTTTTTT
CSARNEKLFF
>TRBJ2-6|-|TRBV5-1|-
TGCGCCAGCAGCTTGGCGGGGTCCACTGGGGCCAACGTCCTGACTTTC
CASSLAGSTGANVLTF
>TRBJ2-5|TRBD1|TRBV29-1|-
TGCAGCGTCCCTGGACAGGGTCTAGAGACCCAGTACTTC
CSVPGQGLETQYF
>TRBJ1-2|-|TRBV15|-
TGTGCCACCAGTGCGACAGGCGGGGGTGACAATGGCTACACCTTC
CATSATGGGDNGYTF
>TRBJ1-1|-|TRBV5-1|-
TGCGCCAGCAGCTTGGCCGGGACTGCTCAGGGAGCTTTCTTT
CASSLAGTAQGAFF
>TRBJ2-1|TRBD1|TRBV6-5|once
TGTGCCAGCAGAGGCAGGGGGCCCTATGAGCAGTTCTTC
CASRGRGPYEQFF
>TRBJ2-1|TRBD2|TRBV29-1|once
TGCAGCGTCCCACGGGCTAGCGGTTACAATGAGCAGTTCTTC
CSVPRASGYNEQFF
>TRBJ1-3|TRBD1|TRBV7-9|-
TGTGCCAGCAGCCCCCTCGACAGGGTCGGAAACACCATATATTTT
CASSPLDRVGNTIYF
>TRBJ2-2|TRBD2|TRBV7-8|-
TGTGCCAGCAGCTTAGCAGCCGGGACTACTCTCGGGGAGCTGTTTTTT
CASSLAAGTTLGELFF
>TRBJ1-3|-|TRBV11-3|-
TGTGCCAGCAGCTCCGTGGGACATGTCTCTGGAAACACCATATATTTT
CASSSVGHVSGNTIYF
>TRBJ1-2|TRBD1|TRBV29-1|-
TGCAGCGCAGGCACAGGGGGACTCTATGGCTACACCTTC
CSAGTGGLYGYTF
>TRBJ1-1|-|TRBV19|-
TGTGCCACCCTGGGCGTTAGCGACACTGAAGCTTTCTTT
CATLGVSDTEAFF
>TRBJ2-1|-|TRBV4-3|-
TGCGCCAGCAGCCAAGTTCTGGCGGTAAATGAGCAGTTCTTC
CASSQVLAVNEQFF
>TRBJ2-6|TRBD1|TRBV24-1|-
TGTGCCACCACCGGACAGGGTACTGGGGCCAACGTCCTGACTTTC
CATTGQGTGANVLTF
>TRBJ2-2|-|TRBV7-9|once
TGTGCCAGCAGCTTAACAGAGAACACCGGGGAGCTGTTTTTT
CASSLTENTGELFF
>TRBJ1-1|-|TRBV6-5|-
TGTGCCAGCAGACTCCTCACGCTCTCTGAAGCTTTCTTT
CASRLLTLSEAFF
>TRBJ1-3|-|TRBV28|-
TGTGCCAGCAGTACAGACCCCTCTGGAAACACCATATATTTT
CASSTDPSGNTIYF
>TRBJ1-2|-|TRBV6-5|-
TGTGCCAGCAGTTACACCACAGGGCGGGTAGGGTACACCTTC
CASSYTTGRVGYTF
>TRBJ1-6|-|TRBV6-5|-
TGTGCCAGCAGTACCCAGGAGGGGATAGCTTCACCCCTCCACTTT
CASSTQEGIASPLHF
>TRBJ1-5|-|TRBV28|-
TGTGCCAGCAGTTTCGAACACCAGTATAGCAATCAGCCCCAGCATTTT
CASSFEHQYSNQPQHF
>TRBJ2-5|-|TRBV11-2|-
TGTGCCAGCAGCTCAGGGTCCGTCCAAGAGACCCAGTACTTC
CASSSGSVQETQYF
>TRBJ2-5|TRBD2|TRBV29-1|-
TGCAGCCCGACGCTAGCGGGAGGAGGAGAGACCCAGTACTTC
CSPTLAGGGETQYF
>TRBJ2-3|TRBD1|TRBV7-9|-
TGTGCCAGCAGCGCAACCGGGACAGGGACGGCAGATACGCAGTATTTT
CASSATGTGTADTQYF
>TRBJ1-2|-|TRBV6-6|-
TGTGCCAGCAACCCTGGGGCCTCCTATGGCTACACCTTC
CASNPGASYGYTF
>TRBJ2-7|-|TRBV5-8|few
TGTGCCAGCAGCGTACGAAGCTTGCGACAAACCTACGAGCAGTACTTC
CASSVRSLRQTYEQYF
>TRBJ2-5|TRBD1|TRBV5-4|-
TGTGCCAGCAGCGGATGGGGACAGGGGGCTAGGCAAGAGACCCAGTACTTC
CASSGWGQGARQETQYF
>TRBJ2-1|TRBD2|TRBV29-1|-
TGCAGCGTTGAAACCCTAGCGGGAGAATTAAATGAGCAGTTCTTC
CSVETLAGELNEQFF
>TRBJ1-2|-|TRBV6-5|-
TGTGCCAGCAGTAAACAGGGCGGCGGCTACACCTTC
CASSKQGGGYTF
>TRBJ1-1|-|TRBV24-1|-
TGTGCCACCAGTGGAGATGCGGGCGAAGCTTTCTTT
CATSGDAGEAFF
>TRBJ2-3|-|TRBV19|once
TGTGCCAGTAGTATAGACTTTGATACGCAGTATTTT
CASSIDFDTQYF
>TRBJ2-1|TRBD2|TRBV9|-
TGTGCCAGCAGCGCACGATTAGCGGGAGGGGTCGAGCAGTTCTTC
CASSARLAGGVEQFF
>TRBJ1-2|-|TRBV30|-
TGTGCCTGGAGTGTAGGTTTGGCAGGGGATGGCTACACCTTC
CAWSVGLAGDGYTF
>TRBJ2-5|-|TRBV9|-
TGTGCCAGCAGCGTAGGTAGCGGTCAAGAGACCCAGTACTTC
CASSVGSGQETQYF
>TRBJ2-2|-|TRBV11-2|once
TGTGCCAGCAGCTATCGCGGTGGTACCGGGGAGCTGTTTTTT
CASSYRGGTGELFF
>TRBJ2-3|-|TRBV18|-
TGTGCCAGCTCACCGAGGGCCGGACAGAGCGAAAGCACAGATACGCAGTATTTT
CASSPRAGQSESTDTQYF
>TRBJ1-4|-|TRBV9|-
TGTGCCAGCAGCTCAGGGGACACAGCAACTAATGAAAAACTGTTTTTT
CASSSGDTATNEKLFF
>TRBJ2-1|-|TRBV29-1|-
TGCAGCGCAGGAGGGGGAGGGCGAGATGAGCAGTTCTTC
CSAGGGGRDEQFF
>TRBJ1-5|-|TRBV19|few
TGTGCCAGTAGCCCCTCGGGTCACAATCAGCCCCAGCATTTT
CASSPSGHNQPQHF
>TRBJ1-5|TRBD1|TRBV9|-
TGTGCCAGCAGCCCCGGGACAGGGGTTCAGCCCCAGCATTTT
CASSPGTGVQPQHF
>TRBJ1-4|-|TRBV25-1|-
TGTGCCAGCAGTCCCCTTGGGGGCTTAAATGAAAAACTGTTTTTT
CASSPLGGLNEKLFF
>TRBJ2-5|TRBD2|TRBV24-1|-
TGTGCCACCAGTGCCACCTTAGGGCGGGAGGGCCAAGAGACCCAGTACTTC
CATSATLGREGQETQYF
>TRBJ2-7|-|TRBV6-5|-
TGTGCCAGCAGTTACTCGACTGCCAGCTCCTACGAGCAGTACTTC
CASSYSTASSYEQYF
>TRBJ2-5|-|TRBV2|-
TGTGCCAGCAGGAAGGGGGGGGCCCGAGAGACCCAGTACTTC
CASRKGGARETQYF
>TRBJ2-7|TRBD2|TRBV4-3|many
TGCGCCAGCAGCCAAGGGAGCGGGAGGGCCGGCTACGAGCAGTACTTC
CASSQGSGRAGYEQYF
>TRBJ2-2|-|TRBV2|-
TGTGCCAGCAGACAGACGAACACCGGGGAGCTGTTTTTT
CASRQTNTGELFF
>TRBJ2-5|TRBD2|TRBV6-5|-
TGTGCCAGCAGTTACTCGGGACTAGTAGAAGAGACCCAGTACTTC
CASSYSGLVEETQYF
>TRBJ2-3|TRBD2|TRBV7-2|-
TGTGCCAGCAGCTTCGTCGGGGGGGTGGAATCGAGCACAGATACGCAGTATTTT
CASSFVGGVESSTDTQYF
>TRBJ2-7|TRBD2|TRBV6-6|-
TGTGCCAGCAGCGGGAGGCCCCCCCACGAGCAGTACTTC
CASSGRPPHEQYF
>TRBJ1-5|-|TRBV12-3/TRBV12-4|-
TGTGCCAGCAGTCGACAGCCGAATCAGCCCCAGCATTTT
CASSRQPNQPQHF
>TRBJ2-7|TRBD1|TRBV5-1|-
TGCGCCAGCAGACCTGTATACAGGGGCATCTCCTACGAGCAGTACTTC
CASRPVYRGISYEQYF
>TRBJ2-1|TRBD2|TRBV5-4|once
TGTGCCAGCAGTACCGGGACTACAAGCTCCTACAATGAGCAGTTCTTC
CASSTGTTSSYNEQFF
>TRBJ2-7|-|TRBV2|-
TGTGCCAGCAGGGACGACAGCTCCTACGAGCAGTACTTC
CASRDDSSYEQYF
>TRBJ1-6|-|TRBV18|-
TGTGCCAGCTCACCACGGTCAGCAGGGGATTCACCCCTCCACTTT
CASSPRSAGDSPLHF
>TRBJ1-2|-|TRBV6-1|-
TGTGCCACCTCCTCAGGGCGGACTAACTATGGCTACACCTTC
CATSSGRTNYGYTF
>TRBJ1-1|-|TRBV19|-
TGTGCCAGTAAGGTTGGTAGAGCAGGGCTCACTGAAGCTTTCTTT
CASKVGRAGLTEAFF
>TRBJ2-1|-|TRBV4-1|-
TGCGCCAGCAGCCAAGAATCCCAGGGTGGGATCAATGAGCAGTTCTTC
CASSQESQGGINEQFF